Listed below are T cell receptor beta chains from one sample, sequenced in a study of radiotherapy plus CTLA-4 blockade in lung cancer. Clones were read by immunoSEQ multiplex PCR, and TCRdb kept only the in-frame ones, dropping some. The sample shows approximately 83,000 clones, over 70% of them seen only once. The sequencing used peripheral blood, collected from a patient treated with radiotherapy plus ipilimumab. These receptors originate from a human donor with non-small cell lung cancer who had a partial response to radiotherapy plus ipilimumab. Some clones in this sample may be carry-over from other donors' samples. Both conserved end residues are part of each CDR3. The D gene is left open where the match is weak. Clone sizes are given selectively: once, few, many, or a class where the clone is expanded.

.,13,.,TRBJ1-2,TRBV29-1,CSVETGRGYGYTF,TGCAGCGTTGAAACTGGTCGCGGCTATGGCTACACCTTC
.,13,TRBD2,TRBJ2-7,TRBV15,CATSFGLASEQYF,TGTGCCACCAGCTTTGGACTAGCATCCGAGCAGTACTTC
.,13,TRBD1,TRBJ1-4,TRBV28,CAVYWAGGEKLFF,TGTGCCGTTTATTGGGCAGGGGGCGAAAAACTGTTTTTT
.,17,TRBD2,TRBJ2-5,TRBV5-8,CASSHGLAGGNQETQYF,TGTGCCAGCAGCCACGGACTAGCGGGAGGGAACCAAGAGACCCAGTACTTC
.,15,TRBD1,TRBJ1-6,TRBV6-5,CASTRDRGGNSPLHF,TGTGCCAGCACCCGGGACAGGGGGGGGAATTCACCCCTCCACTTT
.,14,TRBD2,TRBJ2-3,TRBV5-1,CASSTGRAGDTQYF,TGCGCCAGCAGTACCGGGAGGGCCGGGGATACGCAGTATTTT
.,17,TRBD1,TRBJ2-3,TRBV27,CASSSSQPGQETDTQYF,TGTGCCAGCAGTTCCTCCCAACCGGGACAGGAGACAGATACGCAGTATTTT
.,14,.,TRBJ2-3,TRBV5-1,CASRTAESTDTQYF,TGCGCCAGCAGAACAGCGGAAAGCACAGATACGCAGTATTTT
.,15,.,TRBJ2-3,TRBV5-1,CASSLSRGFTDTQYF,TGCGCCAGCAGCTTGTCACGGGGATTCACAGATACGCAGTATTTT
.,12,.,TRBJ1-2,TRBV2,CATTGEDYGYTF,TGTGCCACCACGGGGGAGGACTATGGCTACACCTTC
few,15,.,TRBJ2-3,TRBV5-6,CASSLTGRGQDTQYF,TGTGCCAGCAGCTTAACCGGGCGGGGTCAAGATACGCAGTATTTT